The present T cell receptor beta chain was sequenced within a study of cytomegalovirus exposure and HLA in healthy donors. Trimming pared 2 bases from V and 1 base from J, leaving 9 bases between. Germline CDR1 and CDR2: MNHEY and SMNVEV (reference sequence). The CDR3 consists of 14 residues. Notes on the study in general: Several of the most significant clusters were apparently associated with common viral pathogens in a later analysis. Most of the TCR beta V segments (in an earlier analysis) were productive either about 87% or about 30% of the time.

With respect to this clone: Its antigen is unknown.

The PCR used 60 Vbeta and 13 Jbeta primers. In the original workflow: Around 10 million of the 80 million or so unique TCR beta chains counted in a later analysis were shared. Profiled with immunoSEQ multiplex PCR; TCRdb holds only in-frame clones, not every one. Clone size and the V and J calls come from that table; the DNA yielded D and trimming. This table holds around 140,000 clones, less than 85% found once. The receptor was derived from a middle-aged man in good health and CMV-seronegative. The gene calls are TRBV27 and TRBJ2-7; TRBD2 might be the D (5 bases). Specimen: PBMCs. The CDR3 DNA sequence: TGTGCCAGCAGTTTAGAGGGCACGTCCTACGAGCAGTACTTC. Its protein is CASSLEGTSYEQYF.